A selection of T cell receptor beta chains follows, all from one sample in a study of cytomegalovirus exposure and HLA in healthy donors. Profiling relied on immunoSEQ multiplex PCR, and the TCRdb table lists in-frame clones only, not all of them. The sample lists under 200,000 clones; roughly four fifths were seen once. The source material was PBMCs. The source is a man between 45 and 60 years old in good health and CMV-seropositive. CDR3s leave out the opening cysteine and the closing phenylalanine or tryptophan. Fields, in order: V gene, J gene, CDR3 protein.

V gene: TRBV7-3
J gene: TRBJ2-1
CDR3 protein: ASSLAGANEQF

V gene: TRBV6-6
J gene: TRBJ1-5
CDR3 protein: ASSPTGNSNQPQH

V gene: TRBV18
J gene: TRBJ2-1
CDR3 protein: ASSPPSGSTEQF

V gene: TRBV7-9
J gene: TRBJ2-5
CDR3 protein: ASSLGLAGVKETQY

V gene: TRBV14
J gene: TRBJ2-2
CDR3 protein: ASRTGQGARTGELF

V gene: TRBV5-1
J gene: TRBJ2-5
CDR3 protein: ASSLGQGPWTQY

V gene: TRBV5-1
J gene: TRBJ2-1
CDR3 protein: ASSLGTSGDNEQF

V gene: TRBV28
J gene: TRBJ2-7
CDR3 protein: ASSLWGRPTYEQY

V gene: TRBV2
J gene: TRBJ1-1
CDR3 protein: ASSPDRGRTEAF

V gene: TRBV28
J gene: TRBJ2-5
CDR3 protein: ASSLGTGRGQTQY

V gene: TRBV18
J gene: TRBJ1-1
CDR3 protein: ASSFSGGENTEAF

V gene: TRBV11-2
J gene: TRBJ2-7
CDR3 protein: ASSLPVSGTGLSYEQY

V gene: TRBV6-6
J gene: TRBJ1-5
CDR3 protein: ASSYGQVGNQPQH

V gene: TRBV2
J gene: TRBJ2-1
CDR3 protein: KTGGMDEQF

V gene: TRBV15
J gene: TRBJ2-2
CDR3 protein: ATSRQRGLPSLELF

V gene: TRBV28
J gene: TRBJ2-5
CDR3 protein: ASRPGQGYQETQY

V gene: TRBV6-1
J gene: TRBJ2-7
CDR3 protein: ASSPGPPYEQY

V gene: TRBV25-1
J gene: TRBJ1-1
CDR3 protein: ATSTGTNTEAF

V gene: TRBV7-9
J gene: TRBJ2-7
CDR3 protein: ASSSSVGTASYEQY

V gene: TRBV4-3
J gene: TRBJ2-1
CDR3 protein: ASSQEISLAGASRNEQF

V gene: TRBV5-1
J gene: TRBJ1-1
CDR3 protein: ASSSNTGTEAF

V gene: TRBV28
J gene: TRBJ1-3
CDR3 protein: ASSLVVLGGQGNTIY

V gene: TRBV2
J gene: TRBJ1-1
CDR3 protein: ASGGQQNTEAF

V gene: TRBV2
J gene: TRBJ2-1
CDR3 protein: AIPTKGLAGVRAEQF

V gene: TRBV4-3
J gene: TRBJ2-1
CDR3 protein: ASSQESGGPYNEQF

V gene: TRBV28
J gene: TRBJ2-3
CDR3 protein: ASSLRPGLSTDTQY

V gene: TRBV28
J gene: TRBJ2-5
CDR3 protein: ASSLFRAGEETQY

V gene: TRBV28
J gene: TRBJ1-2
CDR3 protein: ASSSAGVGDRGYGYT

V gene: TRBV5-1
J gene: TRBJ1-1
CDR3 protein: ASRPGLSDTEAF

V gene: TRBV10-3
J gene: TRBJ1-2
CDR3 protein: AISALREANYGYT

V gene: TRBV28
J gene: TRBJ2-7
CDR3 protein: ASGLAMPYEQY

V gene: TRBV28
J gene: TRBJ2-2
CDR3 protein: ASRDRAHSGELF

V gene: TRBV2
J gene: TRBJ1-1
CDR3 protein: ASKRQAMNTEAF

V gene: TRBV6-1
J gene: TRBJ2-5
CDR3 protein: ASSKGGVQETQY

V gene: TRBV7-9
J gene: TRBJ1-5
CDR3 protein: ASSLADGNQPQH

V gene: TRBV30
J gene: TRBJ1-2
CDR3 protein: AWSAGQAAFYGYT

V gene: TRBV19
J gene: TRBJ2-5
CDR3 protein: ASSIAAGVQETQY

V gene: TRBV28
J gene: TRBJ1-1
CDR3 protein: ASTLSQWTEAF

V gene: TRBV7-2
J gene: TRBJ2-7
CDR3 protein: ASSGTQYEQY

V gene: TRBV19
J gene: TRBJ1-4
CDR3 protein: ASTISETAIRELF